This T cell receptor (beta chain) was captured in a study of OX40 agonist ivuxolimab in advanced cancers. Study-wide points: With doses of 0.1-3.0 mg/kg, partial responders showed among the lowest clonal expansion.

The CDR3 is made up of 16 amino acids. Germline assignment: CDR1 MNHEY and CDR2 SMNVEV (reference sequence). J was trimmed by 6 bases and V by 2 bases; bases with no gene match: 9. The sampling schedule covered blood at baseline, cycle 4 day 1, and cycle 7 day 1. The repertoire was sequenced with immunoSEQ multiplex PCR; TCRdb's copy has only in-frame clones and lacks some. The table records 20,000 to 25,000 clones, just over 85% of them present only once. This clone was seen more than once but under ten times. Its antigen is undetermined. The TCR sequence derives from an adult with an advanced solid tumor such as melanoma, head and neck, liver or kidney cancer. Material: CD4+ or CD8+ T cells sorted from blood, obtained in a trial of the OX40 agonist ivuxolimab. The chain combines TRBV27 with TRBJ1-5, with TRBD1 matching over 8 bases. The CDR3 DNA is TGTGCCAGCAGTTTAGGAGACCCAGGGGGCGTTCAGCCCCAGCATTTT. Encoded protein: CASSLGDPGGVQPQHF.